This TCR beta chain derives from a study of control samples from healthy donors and cancer patients. This clone was picked up one time. Trimming at V came to 0 bases and at J to 7 bases, leaving 6 bases not matched to a gene. CDR3 length equals 15 residues. Looked up from germline, CDR1 is SGHDT and CDR2 is YYEEEE. The assay was immunoSEQ multiplex PCR, and TCRdb's table has in-frame clones only and misses some. The sample lists about 160,000 clones, around nine tenths occurring once. The sequence was obtained from a man aged 25 to 45 in good health. Sequencing input: blood. The J gene is TRBJ1-4, the V gene TRBV5-6; 7 nucleotides line up with TRBD1. The CDR3 DNA is TGTGCCAGCAGCTTGGCTACAGGGGCGACTGAAAAACTGTTTTTT. Translation gives CASSLATGATEKLFF.